This TCR beta chain was profiled in a study of shared clonotypes between healthy human individuals. Across the whole study: The study used three CD4 naive, three CD4 memory, two CD8 naive and one CD8 memory plate per donor.

In germline, CDR1 is SGDLS, CDR2 YYNGEE. Trimming stripped 3 bases from V and 1 base from J, with 7 bases between. This CDR3 has 13 amino acids. A few counts support this clone. What it binds is unknown. Notes on the study in general: It was expected that sequencing depth would affect clonotype sharing among donors. Estimated clonotype richness was generally higher in naive than memory subsets.

When replicate PCRs were run on sorted subsets, they used 150 to 200 ng DNA, about 30,000 T cell genomes. Clones were sequenced by immunoSEQ multiplex PCR, and TCRdb holds only the in-frame ones, with some missing. Of approximately 2,300,000 clones listed, about 90% are singletons. This TCR was sampled from a man younger than 30 in good health. Some clones in this sample may be carry-over from other donors' samples. The genes are TRBV9 and TRBJ1-1, with D possibly matching TRBD1 (5 bases). The source material was naive CD4+ T cells from PBMCs. Subset specified: CD45RA+ positively selected. CDR3 amino acids: CASSDQGNTEAFF. As DNA, the CDR3 is TGTGCCAGCAGCGACCAGGGGAACACTGAAGCTTTCTTT.